Listed here is a single TCR beta chain. The sample originates from a study of identical twins. In TCRdb, the 5' RACE reads were re-called with MiXCR into one record per CDR3 protein. The table shows hundreds of thousands of distinct CDR3 sequences, with just over 7% occurring only once. The same data also went into a second study, on yellow fever vaccine responses in identical twins.

The sequence was obtained from a woman aged 18-29 years in good health. Sequenced material: PBMCs.

The CDR3 loop reads CASSQATNYGYTF. In nucleotides, the CDR3 is TGCGCCAGCAGCCAAGCCACAAACTATGGCTACACCTTC. The gene calls are TRBV4-1 and TRBJ1-2; no definite D call. The V end was cut by 1 base, the J end by 2 bases, with 5 bases between. Germline V CDR1 and CDR2: MGHRA, YSYEKL. The CDR3 spans 13 residues.